The rows below give T cell receptor beta chains drawn from one sample of a study of CD8 T cells in ankylosing spondylitis. In TCRdb, the 5' RACE reads were re-called with MiXCR into one record per CDR3 protein. The sample has 500,000 to 550,000 distinct CDR3 sequences, over 9.5% seen once. Sequencing was carried out using blood, either unsorted or a sorted T cell fraction (not recorded which). These receptor sequences come from a male donor with ankylosing spondylitis. CDR3s include the opening cysteine and the closing phenylalanine or tryptophan. The D gene is left open where the match is weak. Part of the rows lack a size; the others show once, few, many or a class for expanded clones.

NA	TRBV10-3	NA	TRBJ2-7	CAISDRGNYEQYF	TGTGCCATCAGTGATCGCGGGAACTACGAGCAGTACTTC
NA	TRBV7-8	NA	TRBJ1-2	CASSYGEAYNNYGYTF	TGTGCCAGCAGCTACGGTGAGGCCTACAATAACTATGGCTACACCTTC
TRBD2	TRBV13	NA	TRBJ2-7	CASSLGGLAGYEQYF	TGTGCCAGCAGCTTAGGAGGGCTAGCGGGCTACGAGCAGTACTTC
NA	TRBV2	few	TRBJ2-5	CASSELGETQYF	TGTGCCAGCAGTGAATTAGGAGAGACCCAGTACTTC
NA	TRBV20-1	NA	TRBJ2-3	CSASLVWHTDTQYF	TGCAGTGCTAGTTTAGTCTGGCACACAGATACGCAGTATTTT
TRBD1	TRBV20-1	many	TRBJ1-1	CSASSGTGELDTEAFF	TGCAGTGCTAGCTCTGGGACAGGGGAATTGGACACTGAAGCTTTCTTT
TRBD2	TRBV3-1	NA	TRBJ2-1	CASSLEAGLAIYNEQFF	TGTGCCAGCAGCCTAGAGGCGGGACTAGCGATTTACAATGAGCAGTTCTTC
TRBD1	TRBV3-1	few	TRBJ1-5	CASSRQDRAKGGNQPQHF	TGTGCCAGCAGCCGACAGGACAGGGCAAAAGGGGGCAATCAGCCCCAGCATTTT
NA	TRBV20-1	NA	TRBJ2-7	CSADQRTPGHLAFEQYF	TGCAGTGCTGACCAAAGAACCCCGGGACATTTGGCCTTCGAGCAGTACTTC
TRBD1	TRBV19	few	TRBJ2-5	CATQQGRETQYF	TGTGCCACACAACAGGGGCGAGAGACCCAGTACTTC
NA	TRBV7-8	NA	TRBJ1-2	CASSPKDPNYGYTF	TGTGCCAGCAGCCCAAAGGACCCTAACTATGGCTACACCTTC
NA	TRBV7-8	NA	TRBJ1-5	CASSLSSQPQHF	TGTGCCAGCAGCTTATCGTCTCAGCCCCAGCATTTT
NA	TRBV5-1	NA	TRBJ2-6	CASAPFSGANVLTF	TGCGCCAGCGCCCCTTTCTCTGGGGCCAACGTCCTGACTTTC
NA	TRBV7-9	NA	TRBJ2-1	CASSAGPVGSYNEQFF	TGTGCCAGCAGCGCGGGACCCGTCGGCTCCTACAATGAGCAGTTCTTC
NA	TRBV12-3/TRBV12-4	many	TRBJ2-1	CASSPLEQQFF	TGTGCCAGCAGTCCGTTAGAGCAGCAGTTCTTC
NA	TRBV12-3/TRBV12-4	many	TRBJ2-2	CASSPQRRLNTGELFF	TGTGCCAGCAGTCCACAGAGGCGGCTGAACACCGGGGAGCTGTTTTTT
TRBD2	TRBV27	NA	TRBJ2-5	CASSLGGYFRGTQYF	TGTGCCAGCTCACTGGGGGGGTATTTCCGGGGGACCCAGTACTTC
NA	TRBV10-3	NA	TRBJ1-3	CAISERQGVVGNTIYF	TGTGCCATCAGTGAGAGGCAGGGCGTCGTCGGAAACACCATATATTTT
NA	TRBV20-1	once	TRBJ2-1	CSARGTSFNEQFF	TGCAGTGCCAGGGGGACTAGTTTCAATGAGCAGTTCTTC
NA	TRBV29-1	NA	TRBJ2-1	CSVDRGSSYNEQFF	TGCAGCGTTGATCGGGGGAGCTCCTACAATGAGCAGTTCTTC
NA	TRBV29-1	NA	TRBJ2-5	CSVDAQTQQETQYF	TGCAGCGTTGATGCACAGACACAACAAGAGACCCAGTACTTC
NA	TRBV11-2	many	TRBJ2-7	CASSLVEQYF	TGTGCCAGCAGCTTAGTCGAGCAGTACTTC
NA	TRBV2	NA	TRBJ1-5	CASSEYGFDQPQHF	TGTGCCAGCAGTGAATATGGGTTCGATCAGCCCCAGCATTTT
NA	TRBV3-1	once	TRBJ1-2	CASSQAGTKDGYTF	TGTGCCAGCAGCCAAGCCGGGACAAAGGATGGCTACACCTTC
NA	TRBV29-1	many	TRBJ2-1	CSVEGSAENEQFF	TGCAGCGTTGAAGGCTCTGCGGAGAATGAGCAGTTCTTC
TRBD1	TRBV27	NA	TRBJ2-6	CASGRGQAFTGANVLTF	TGTGCCAGCGGTCGGGGACAGGCATTCACTGGGGCCAACGTCCTGACTTTC
TRBD2	TRBV11-2	NA	TRBJ2-7	CASSLTPAGGYEQYF	TGTGCCAGCAGCCTAACGCCGGCGGGAGGTTACGAGCAGTACTTC
TRBD2	TRBV5-4	NA	TRBJ2-1	CAIEGLSNEQFF	TGTGCCATCGAGGGACTAAGCAATGAGCAGTTCTTC
TRBD2	TRBV20-1	many	TRBJ2-1	CSATPPLAAEQFF	TGCAGTGCTACCCCCCCCCTAGCGGCTGAGCAGTTCTTC
NA	TRBV24-1	NA	TRBJ2-3	CATSDLPGTSTDTQYF	TGTGCCACCAGTGATTTGCCGGGAACTAGCACAGATACGCAGTATTTT
NA	TRBV20-1	NA	TRBJ2-2	CSARVPGAAGELFF	TGCAGTGCTAGAGTTCCGGGGGCGGCCGGGGAGCTGTTTTTT
NA	TRBV20-1	NA	TRBJ1-6	CSARDRASGGDNSPLHF	TGCAGTGCTAGAGATCGTGCGTCCGGAGGGGATAATTCACCCCTCCACTTT
NA	TRBV7-9	NA	TRBJ2-5	CASSRDPETQYF	TGTGCCAGCAGCCGTGACCCCGAGACCCAGTACTTC
NA	TRBV6-2/TRBV6-3	few	TRBJ2-6	CASMQASGANVLTF	TGTGCCAGCATGCAGGCTTCTGGGGCCAACGTCCTGACTTTC
NA	TRBV7-2	few	TRBJ2-5	CASSPSRTQETQYF	TGTGCCAGCAGTCCCTCTAGGACACAAGAGACCCAGTACTTC
NA	TRBV20-1	few	TRBJ1-1	CSATPWPEAFF	TGCAGTGCCACTCCTTGGCCTGAAGCTTTCTTT
NA	TRBV12-3/TRBV12-4	few	TRBJ1-2	CASSFLGQGNGYTF	TGTGCCAGCAGTTTCTTAGGGCAGGGGAATGGCTACACCTTC
TRBD2	TRBV6-1	many	TRBJ2-1	CASSELALAYVNEQFF	TGTGCCAGCAGTGAACTCGCACTAGCGTATGTCAATGAGCAGTTCTTC
NA	TRBV6-1	many	TRBJ2-3	CASSQRLDTDTQYF	TGTGCCAGCAGTCAGCGACTCGACACAGATACGCAGTATTTT
NA	TRBV29-1	NA	TRBJ2-3	CSVDLEGDTQYF	TGCAGCGTTGACCTTGAGGGGGATACGCAGTATTTT
TRBD1	TRBV4-1	NA	TRBJ2-5	CASSQVKTGLSRETQYF	TGCGCCAGCAGCCAAGTCAAGACAGGGTTGAGTCGGGAGACCCAGTACTTC
NA	TRBV9	NA	TRBJ2-1	CASSVYLDNEQFF	TGTGCCAGCAGCGTATATTTGGACAATGAGCAGTTCTTC
NA	TRBV24-1	NA	TRBJ2-1	CATSDLGGFSSYNEQFF	TGTGCCACCAGTGATTTGGGAGGGTTTAGCTCCTACAATGAGCAGTTCTTC
TRBD2	TRBV6-2/TRBV6-3	NA	TRBJ2-3	CASSYSPPPTSGLPRTDTQYF	TGTGCCAGCAGTTACTCCCCGCCTCCGACTAGCGGGTTGCCCCGCACAGATACGCAGTATTTT
TRBD1	TRBV7-8	few	TRBJ2-5	CASSRPGQGTTQYF	TGTGCCAGCAGCCGACCGGGACAGGGGACGACCCAGTACTTC
TRBD2	TRBV12-3/TRBV12-4	NA	TRBJ2-3	CAFTLPVGGRALYTDTQYF	TGTGCCTTCACCCTCCCGGTCGGCGGGAGGGCCCTTTACACAGATACGCAGTATTTT
NA	TRBV4-2	few	TRBJ2-5	CASSQVSQETQYF	TGTGCCAGCAGCCAAGTTTCCCAAGAGACCCAGTACTTC